This entry features one T cell receptor (beta chain) sequence. The time point was: patch test 1, 2 weeks after DPC sensitization. The treatment denotes: therapeutic diphenylcyclopropenone sensitization with weekly scalp DPC. The data stem from a study of human T cells and chemical hapten exposure. Attachment of unique molecular identifiers to individual cDNA molecules was performed in the library. Authors' analysis steps: Sequenced samples showed a median of roughly 99,000 TCRs each, with counts running from about 22,000 to 700,000. TCRdb reprocessed the RACE reads with MiXCR, giving one entry per CDR3 protein. The V and J calls were not made by the authors but by TCRdb's processing. The table includes more than 150,000 distinct CDR3 sequences, more than 12% detected once. Trimming cost V 6 bases and J 8 bases; bases outside gene matches: 9. CDR3 length: 14 residues.

The chain has TRBV12-3 or TRBV12-4 and TRBJ1-1; TRBD1 aligns across 10 bases. Material: whole blood, obtained in connection with sensitization to the hapten diphenylcyclopropenone (DPC). The receptor's source is a woman in her 30s with alopecia areata. Some clones in this sample may be carry-over from other donors' samples. CDR3 sequence reads: CASSLGQGTAEAFF. The CDR3 nucleotides are TGTGCCAGCAGCCTGGGACAGGGGACGGCAGAAGCTTTCTTT.